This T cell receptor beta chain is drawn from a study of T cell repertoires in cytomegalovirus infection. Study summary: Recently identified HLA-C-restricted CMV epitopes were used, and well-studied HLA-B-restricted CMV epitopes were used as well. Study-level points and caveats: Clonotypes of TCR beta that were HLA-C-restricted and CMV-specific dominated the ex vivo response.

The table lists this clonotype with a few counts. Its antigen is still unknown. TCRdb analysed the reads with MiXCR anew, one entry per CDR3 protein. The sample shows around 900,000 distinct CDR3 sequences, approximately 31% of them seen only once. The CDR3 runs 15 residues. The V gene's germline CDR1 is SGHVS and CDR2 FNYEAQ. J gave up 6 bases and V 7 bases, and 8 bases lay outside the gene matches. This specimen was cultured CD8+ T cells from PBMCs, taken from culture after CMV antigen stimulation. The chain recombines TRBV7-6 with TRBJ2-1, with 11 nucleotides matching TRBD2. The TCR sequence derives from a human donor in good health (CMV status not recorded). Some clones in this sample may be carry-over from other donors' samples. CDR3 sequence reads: CASTQRGLAANEQFF. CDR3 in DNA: TGTGCCAGCACCCAACGGGGACTAGCGGCCAATGAGCAGTTCTTC.